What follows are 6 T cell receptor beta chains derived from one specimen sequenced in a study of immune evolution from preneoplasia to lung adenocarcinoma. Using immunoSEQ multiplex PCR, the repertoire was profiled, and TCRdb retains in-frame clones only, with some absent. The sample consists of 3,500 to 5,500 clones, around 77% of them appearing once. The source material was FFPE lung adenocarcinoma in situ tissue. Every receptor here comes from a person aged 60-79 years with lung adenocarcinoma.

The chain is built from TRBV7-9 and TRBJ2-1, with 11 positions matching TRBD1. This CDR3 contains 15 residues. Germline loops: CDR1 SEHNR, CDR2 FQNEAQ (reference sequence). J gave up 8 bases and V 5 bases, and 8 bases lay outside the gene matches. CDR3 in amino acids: CASSRGTGGLDEQFF. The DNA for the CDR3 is TGTGCCAGCAGCCGAGGGACAGGGGGTCTGGATGAGCAGTTCTTC.

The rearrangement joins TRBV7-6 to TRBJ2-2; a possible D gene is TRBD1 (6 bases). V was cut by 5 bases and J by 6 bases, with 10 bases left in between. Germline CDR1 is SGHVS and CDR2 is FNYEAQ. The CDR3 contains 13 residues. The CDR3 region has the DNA TGTGCCAGCAGCCAAAGGGGGTCCGGGGAGCTGTTTTTT. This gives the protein CASSQRGSGELFF.

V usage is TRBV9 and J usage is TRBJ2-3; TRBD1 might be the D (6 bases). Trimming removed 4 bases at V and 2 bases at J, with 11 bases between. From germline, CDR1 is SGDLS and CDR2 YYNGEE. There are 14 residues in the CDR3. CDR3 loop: CASSFRTDTDTQYF. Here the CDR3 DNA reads TGTGCCAGCAGCTTCCGGACAGACACAGATACGCAGTATTTT.

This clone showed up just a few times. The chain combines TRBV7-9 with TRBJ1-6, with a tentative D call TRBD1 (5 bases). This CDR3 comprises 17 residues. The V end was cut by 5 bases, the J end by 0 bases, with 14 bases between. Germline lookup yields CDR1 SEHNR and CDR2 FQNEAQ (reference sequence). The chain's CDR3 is CASSHTGGSSYNSPLHF. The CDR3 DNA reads TGTGCCAGCAGCCATACAGGAGGGAGCTCCTATAATTCACCCCTCCACTTT.

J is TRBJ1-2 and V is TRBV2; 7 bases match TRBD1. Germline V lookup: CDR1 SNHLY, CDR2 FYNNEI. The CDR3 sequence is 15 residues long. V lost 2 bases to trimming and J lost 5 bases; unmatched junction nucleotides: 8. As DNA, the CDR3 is TGTGCCAGCAGTGAATACAGGGGATCACGTTATGGCTACACCTTC. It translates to CASSEYRGSRYGYTF.

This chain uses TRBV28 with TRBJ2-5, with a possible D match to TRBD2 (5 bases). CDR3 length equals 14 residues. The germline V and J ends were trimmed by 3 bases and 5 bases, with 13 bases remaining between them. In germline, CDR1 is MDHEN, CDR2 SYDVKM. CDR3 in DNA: TGTGCCAGCAGTTTGATAGGGCCGGGGGAGACCCAGTACTTC. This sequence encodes CASSLIGPGETQYF.